Listed below are T cell receptor beta chains from one sample, sequenced in a study of shared clonotypes between healthy human individuals. TCRdb's copy holds only in-frame clones and misses some; the assay was immunoSEQ multiplex PCR. This sample has 470,000 or so clones, with around 85% found just once. Input material: PBMCs. Receptor source: a woman aged 40 to 50 in good health. Some clones in this sample may be carry-over from other donors' samples. Both conserved end residues are part of each CDR3. A D gene is named only where the DNA matches it firmly. Not every row has a clone size; where given, it reads once, few, many or a size class.

TRBJ2-7 | 14 | TRBV28 | TRBD1 | . | TGTGCCAGCAGTTTATCGGGACAGTCCTACGAGCAGTACTTC | CASSLSGQSYEQYF
TRBJ1-5 | 13 | TRBV7-2 | . | . | TGTGCCAGCGGATCAGGGCCGGCTCAGCCCCAGCATTTT | CASGSGPAQPQHF
TRBJ2-7 | 18 | TRBV15 | TRBD2 | . | TGTGCCACCAGCAGAGATGGGGGTACTAGCGGGATGCCCTACGAGCAGTACTTC | CATSRDGGTSGMPYEQYF
TRBJ2-1 | 14 | TRBV27 | . | . | TGTGCCAGCAGTGGAGGAGGCCCGGGGAATGAGCAGTTCTTC | CASSGGGPGNEQFF
TRBJ1-2 | 15 | TRBV5-1 | . | . | TGCGCCAGCAGCTTGGACGGCAGGGGATTCTATGGCTACACCTTC | CASSLDGRGFYGYTF
TRBJ2-1 | 14 | TRBV28 | TRBD2 | . | TGTGCCAGCAGTTTCCGGACTAGCGGTAATGAGCAGTTCTTC | CASSFRTSGNEQFF
TRBJ2-5 | 16 | TRBV19 | TRBD1 | . | TGTGCCAGTAGTCAACCTCTTGGGACAGGACAAGAGACCCAGTACTTC | CASSQPLGTGQETQYF
TRBJ1-5 | 15 | TRBV7-2 | . | . | TGTGCCAGCACTTCAAGACTGGATAGCAATCAGCCCCAGCATTTT | CASTSRLDSNQPQHF
TRBJ2-3 | 14 | TRBV6-1 | . | . | TGTGCCAGCAGTGTAAGTGGGGCCACAGATACGCAGTATTTT | CASSVSGATDTQYF
TRBJ2-7 | 14 | TRBV6-6 | TRBD1 | once | TGTGCCAGCAGTTACTCGGACAGGGTATACGAGCAGTACTTC | CASSYSDRVYEQYF
TRBJ1-1 | 15 | TRBV29-1 | TRBD1 | . | TGCAGCGTTGAGGCCAGGGGGCGGATGAACACTGAAGCTTTCTTT | CSVEARGRMNTEAFF
TRBJ2-3 | 15 | TRBV7-2 | . | once | TGTGCCAGCAGCTTAGTTTTCGGCAACACAGATACGCAGTATTTT | CASSLVFGNTDTQYF
TRBJ2-7 | 11 | TRBV9 | . | . | TGTGCCAGCAGCGCCGGTTACGAGCAGTACTTC | CASSAGYEQYF
TRBJ2-2 | 15 | TRBV5-1 | TRBD1 | . | TGCGCCAGCAGCCTACAGGGGGCTGTCACCGGGGAGCTGTTTTTT | CASSLQGAVTGELFF
TRBJ2-7 | 15 | TRBV11-2 | . | few | TGTGCCAGCAGCCGAGTAAGGGGGAGTGACTTCGAGCAGTACTTC | CASSRVRGSDFEQYF
TRBJ2-5 | 13 | TRBV5-4 | TRBD1 | . | TGTGCCAGCAGCAGAGGGGGCATGGAGACCCAGTACTTC | CASSRGGMETQYF
TRBJ2-4 | 18 | TRBV27 | . | once | TGTGCCAGCAGTTTAATCCCCCTCGCCACACTAGCCAAAAACATTCAGTACTTC | CASSLIPLATLAKNIQYF
TRBJ2-3 | 13 | TRBV6-4 | TRBD2 | few | TGTGCCAGCAGTCGACGGGAGGCAGATACGCAGTATTTT | CASSRREADTQYF
TRBJ2-2 | 15 | TRBV5-1 | TRBD1 | . | TGCGCCAGCAGCCAGGACAGGGCCCACACCGGGGAGCTGTTTTTT | CASSQDRAHTGELFF
TRBJ1-1 | 13 | TRBV10-2 | . | . | TGCGCCAGCAGAAATACACCGAACACTGAAGCTTTCTTT | CASRNTPNTEAFF
TRBJ1-2 | 12 | TRBV27 | . | . | TGTGCCACACAGGGTTCGGGCTATGGCTACACCTTC | CATQGSGYGYTF
TRBJ1-1 | 13 | TRBV30 | . | medium-sized | TGTGCCTGGGAGGGAAACATGAACACTGAAGCTTTCTTT | CAWEGNMNTEAFF
TRBJ2-7 | 16 | TRBV5-4 | TRBD2 | once | TGTGCCAGCAGCGTGGGACTAGCGGGAGGAAGGGACGAGCAGTACTTC | CASSVGLAGGRDEQYF
TRBJ2-1 | 13 | TRBV15 | . | . | TGTGCCACCAGCAGAGCAGAGTACAATGAGCAGTTCTTC | CATSRAEYNEQFF
TRBJ2-1 | 14 | TRBV28 | . | . | TGTGCCAGCAGTTTGGTTCAGGAGCCTGGAGAGCAGTTCTTC | CASSLVQEPGEQFF
TRBJ2-7 | 13 | TRBV7-2 | . | . | TGTGCCAGCAGCTTAGTGGCGGGTTACGAGCAGTACTTC | CASSLVAGYEQYF
TRBJ2-7 | 14 | TRBV18 | . | . | TGTGCCAGCTCACCACCGTCGAGATCCTACGGGCAGTACTTC | CASSPPSRSYGQYF
TRBJ2-7 | 15 | TRBV9 | . | . | TGTGCCAGCAGCCCCTACGGATTCAGCTCCTACGAGCAGTACTTC | CASSPYGFSSYEQYF
TRBJ1-5 | 15 | TRBV9 | . | . | TGTGCCAGCAGTAGCGACAGCTATAGCAATCAGCCCCAGCATTTT | CASSSDSYSNQPQHF
TRBJ2-7 | 14 | TRBV5-1 | TRBD2 | . | TGCGCCAGCAGCTTGTCGGGAGGAACCCACGAGCAGTACTTC | CASSLSGGTHEQYF
TRBJ2-3 | 15 | TRBV6-5 | TRBD1 | . | TGTGCCAGCAGTTTATTCGGACAGGGTTCAGATACGCAGTATTTT | CASSLFGQGSDTQYF
TRBJ2-7 | 12 | TRBV15 | . | . | TGTGCCACCAGCAGTCTGAGCTACGAGCAGTACTTC | CATSSLSYEQYF
TRBJ2-5 | 15 | TRBV30 | . | . | TGTGCCTGGAGCACCGTACCTGGGGCGGAGGGGACCCAGTACTTC | CAWSTVPGAEGTQYF
TRBJ2-7 | 16 | TRBV27 | . | . | TGTGCCAGCAGTAGGTACAGGACATGGAGCTCCTACGAGCAGTACTTC | CASSRYRTWSSYEQYF
TRBJ2-4 | 15 | TRBV5-4 | . | . | TGTGCCAGCAGCTCGGGACAGCGGGACAAAAACATTCAGTACTTC | CASSSGQRDKNIQYF
TRBJ2-1 | 15 | TRBV7-6 | . | many | TGTGCCAGCAGCTTAGCTAGCGGCCCGTACAATGAGCAGTTCTTC | CASSLASGPYNEQFF
TRBJ1-3 | 15 | TRBV10-3 | TRBD1 | . | TGTGCCATCAGTGACAGGGGGGCTTCTGGAAACACCATATATTTT | CAISDRGASGNTIYF
TRBJ2-5 | 13 | TRBV7-2 | . | . | TGTGCCAGCAGCTTAGGGCGGAGAGAGACCCAGTACTTC | CASSLGRRETQYF
TRBJ2-1 | 17 | TRBV19 | TRBD2 | . | TGTGCCAGTAGGACATTTCGGGGGACTAGCGGGAGAAATGAGCAGTTCTTC | CASRTFRGTSGRNEQFF
TRBJ2-7 | 16 | TRBV5-1 | . | . | TGCGCCAGCAGCTTGGCCCAGGGGGGAACCTCCTACGAGCAGTACTTC | CASSLAQGGTSYEQYF
TRBJ1-4 | 16 | TRBV5-1 | TRBD1 | . | TGCGCCAGCAGCCAAGATCCACAGGGGAATAATGAAAAACTGTTTTTT | CASSQDPQGNNEKLFF
TRBJ2-2 | 12 | TRBV2 | . | few | TGTGCCAGCAGGGGTGACTCCGGGGAGCTGTTTTTT | CASRGDSGELFF
TRBJ1-1 | 13 | TRBV18 | . | . | TGTGCCAGCTCGGAACTGGGGGAGACTGAAGCTTTCTTT | CASSELGETEAFF
TRBJ2-2 | 15 | TRBV18 | TRBD1 | . | TGTGCCAGCTCAAAGGGACAGGCGAACACCGGGGAGCTGTTTTTT | CASSKGQANTGELFF
TRBJ2-3 | 12 | TRBV30 | . | . | TGTGCCTGGAACCCCTTCAGAGATACGCAGTATTTT | CAWNPFRDTQYF
TRBJ2-7 | 15 | TRBV19 | TRBD2 | many | TGTGCCAGTAGCCCCAGCGGGAGCAGGCCCTACGAGCAGTACTTC | CASSPSGSRPYEQYF
TRBJ2-5 | 14 | TRBV7-2 | TRBD1 | few | TGTGCCAGCAGCCAGGGACAGATCCAAGAGACCCAGTACTTC | CASSQGQIQETQYF
TRBJ2-7 | 14 | TRBV18 | TRBD1 | . | TGTGCCAGCTCACAAGCTGCAGGGGGCTACGAGCAGTACTTC | CASSQAAGGYEQYF
TRBJ2-2 | 12 | TRBV14 | . | . | TGTGCCAGCAGCCCCGGCACCGGGGAGCTGTTTTTT | CASSPGTGELFF
TRBJ2-1 | 16 | TRBV5-1 | TRBD2 | . | TGCGCCAGCAGCGCAACAGGACTAGCGGGAATCGATGAGCAGTTCTTC | CASSATGLAGIDEQFF
TRBJ1-1 | 15 | TRBV5-5 | TRBD1 | few | TGTGCCAGCAGCTTGGTTACAGGGGATAGAGGAGAAGCTTTCTTT | CASSLVTGDRGEAFF
TRBJ2-1 | 15 | TRBV7-3 | TRBD1 | . | TGTGCCAGCAGCTTGGACAGGGGGAATTTCAATGAGCAGTTCTTC | CASSLDRGNFNEQFF
TRBJ1-1 | 14 | TRBV2 | . | . | TGTGCCAGCAGAGGAACAGGTCGTCTCACTGAAGCTTTCTTT | CASRGTGRLTEAFF
TRBJ2-7 | 14 | TRBV5-1 | TRBD1 | . | TGCGCCAGCAGTACCGGGACAGGGCACGGCGAGCAGTACTTC | CASSTGTGHGEQYF